These 23 T cell receptor beta chains came from one sample sequenced in a study of blood T cells in healthy people across ages. The authors ran a second PCR of about 6 to 11 cycles using a sample-barcoded 5' primer and a J-beta primer mix. TCRdb reprocessed the 5' RACE reads with MiXCR, giving one entry per CDR3 protein. This sample has about 650,000 distinct CDR3 sequences; about 32% occur once, and the top ten carry 15%. The sequencing input was blood. All receptors derive from an elderly woman in good health.

In regard to this clonotype: A much larger clone differs by one base, so this may be a read error. This chain joins TRBV6-6 and TRBJ1-5; D gene ambiguous. The CDR3 covers 12 residues. Germline loops: CDR1 MNHNY, CDR2 SVGAGI (reference sequence). The V end lost 5 bases, the J end lost 7 bases, and 9 bases lay between the germline ends. The CDR3 DNA follows: TGTGCCAGCAGTGTCTCCGGGCAGCCCCAGCATTTT. It codes for CASSVSGQPQHF.

The CDR3 here is CASSHRRETQYF. DNA for the CDR3: TGTGCCAGCTCGCATCGGAGGGAGACCCAGTACTTC. The J gene is TRBJ2-5, the V gene TRBV18; perhaps TRBD2 as D (5 bases). Trimming stripped 6 bases from V and 5 bases from J, with 10 bases between. Germline V gene lookup returns CDR1 KGHSH and CDR2 LQKENI. The CDR3 has 12 residues.

Worth noting for this clonotype: A much larger clone is a single base away; this may be a read error. The chain couples TRBV12-3 or TRBV12-4 to TRBJ2-3; the D call may be TRBD1 or TRBD2 (6 bases each). The CDR3 is made up of 15 amino acids. The CDR3 DNA reads as TGTGCCAGCAGTTTCGGGGGCTCTAGCACAGATACGCAGGATTTT. Encoded protein: CASSFGGSSTDTQDF.

The sample holds many counts of this clonotype. The rearrangement joins TRBV7-2 to TRBJ2-3; TRBD1 might be the D (6 bases). This CDR3 is built from 16 residues. Trimming removed 5 bases at V and 6 bases at J, with 21 bases between. The germline gives CDR1 SGHTA, CDR2 FQGNSA. CDR3 protein: CASSPRAGAPPDTQYF. The CDR3 DNA reads as TGTGCCAGCAGCCCGCGGGCAGGGGCCCCCCCGGATACGCAGTATTTT. Full variable domain (missing parts from reference TRBV7-2 and TRBJ2-3): GAGVSQSPSNKVTEKGKDVELRCDPISGHTALYWYRQSLGQGLEFLIYFQGNSAPDKSGLPSDRFSAERTGGSVSTLTIQRTQQEDSAVYLCASSPRAGAPPDTQYFGPGTRLTVL.

This clonotype was found many times. This sequence joins TRBV19 and TRBJ2-7; D may be TRBD1 (8 bases). The CDR3 length is 13 residues. Germline V gene sequence: CDR1 LNHDA, CDR2 SQIVND (reference sequence). V lost 5 bases and J lost 6, with 14 bases in between. The CDR3 spells CASSSTGGGEQYF. The CDR3 nucleotides read TGTGCCAGTAGTTCCACAGGGGGGGGCGAGCAGTACTTC.

As for this clonotype: This may be a read error, as it is one base from a much larger clone. V is TRBV21-1 and J is TRBJ2-1; the D segment call TRBD2 is taken from the table without a DNA check. TRBV21-1 is classified as a pseudogene. The CDR3 is 20 amino acids. The chain's CDR3 is CASSKEGTSGPFSEYNKQFF. CDR3 nucleotide sequence: TGTGCCAGCAGCAAAGAGGGGACTAGCGGACCGTTCAGCGAATACAATAAGCAGTTCTTC.

On this clonotype itself: A much larger clonotype is one base distant, so this may be a read error. The rearrangement joins TRBV5-1 to TRBJ2-2; the D gene is possibly TRBD2 (5 bases). The CDR3 runs 14 residues. Germline CDR1 and CDR2: SGHRS and YFSETQ. Here the CDR3 reads CASSFQSYTGERFF. The CDR3 bases are TGCGCCAGCAGCTTCCAGTCTTACACCGGGGAGCGGTTTTTT.

The chain recombines TRBV20-1 with TRBJ1-5, with a tentative D call TRBD1 (6 bases). Looked up from germline, CDR1 is DFQATT and CDR2 is SNEGSKA (reference sequence). V was cut by 2 bases and J by 9 bases, with 11 bases left in between. This CDR3 spans 12 amino acids. CDR3 protein: CSARYGTRPQHF. CDR3 sequence (DNA): TGCAGTGCTAGATACGGGACAAGGCCCCAGCATTTT.

The chain has TRBV30 and TRBJ1-2; D unresolved. The CDR3 length is 13 residues. Germline V lookup: CDR1 GTSNPN, CDR2 SVGIG (reference sequence). Trimming left V 1 base short and J 8 bases short, with 14 bases between. Written as DNA, the CDR3 is TGTGCCTGGAGTGCCTTGGACTCGGGGGGCTACACCTTC. It translates to CAWSALDSGGYTF.

This clonotype appeared once. The V gene is TRBV9, the J gene TRBJ2-7; D is ambiguous. This CDR3 contains 14 residues. Germline values: CDR1 SGDLS, CDR2 YYNGEE. V lost 2 bases and J lost 1, with 10 bases in between. The CDR3 loop is CASSVSTDSYEQYF. The CDR3 DNA is TGTGCCAGCAGCGTCAGTACAGATTCCTACGAGCAGTACTTC.

The sample holds many counts of this clonotype. The chain is built from TRBV25-1 and TRBJ2-3; 9 nucleotides agree with TRBD2. Germline CDR1 and CDR2: MGHDK and SYGVNS. V was pared by 3 bases and J by 2 bases, with 3 bases of the junction left unmatched. The CDR3 length is 15 residues. The CDR3 DNA follows: TGTGCCAGCAGTGATAGCGGGGGTATCACAGATACGCAGTATTTT. Protein sequence: CASSDSGGITDTQYF.

The J gene is TRBJ2-7, the V gene TRBV20-1, with D perhaps matching TRBD1 (6 bases). CDR3 length: 13 amino acids. Germline V gene sequence: CDR1 DFQATT, CDR2 SNEGSKA (reference sequence). V lost 6 bases and J lost 0, with 12 bases in between. The CDR3 coding sequence is TGCAGTGCGTGGGACACCTACTCCTACGAGCAGTACTTC. Its protein product is CSAWDTYSYEQYF.

Many counts were recorded for this clonotype. The chain joins TRBV7-6 to TRBJ2-1; D may be TRBD2 (7 bases). Germline V gene lookup returns CDR1 SGHVS and CDR2 FNYEAQ. Trimming took 4 bases from V and 7 from J, leaving 23 bases between them. The CDR3 extends over 17 amino acids. Written as DNA, the CDR3 is TGTGCCAGCAGCTACGATTCTTCTGGGGGGGGGCTGAATGAGCAGTTCTTC. This codes for CASSYDSSGGGLNEQFF.

Points on this clonotype: Given a much more abundant clone one base away, this may be a read error. This chain links TRBV29-1 with TRBJ2-1, with TRBD2 matching over 11 bases. The CDR3 runs 17 residues. CDR1 and CDR2 from the germline V gene are SQVTM and ANQGSEA. V was clipped by 0 bases and J by 7 bases; unmatched bases: 11. The CDR3 DNA reads as TGCAGCGTTGAAGACCCCGCTAGCGGGGGGACCGGGAATGAGCAGTTCTTC. Its protein product is CSVEDPASGGTGNEQFF.

The gene calls are TRBV7-8 and TRBJ2-7, with a weak D call TRBD2 (6 bases). This CDR3 is 16 amino acids long. Germline CDR1 SGHVS, CDR2 FQNEAQ. V lost 5 bases to trimming and J lost 5 bases, with 22 bases between them. For the CDR3, the DNA is TGTGCCAGCAGCCAAGATTCGGAAGGAGGGAAGGACGAGCAGTACTTC. Translation gives CASSQDSEGGKDEQYF.

This clonotype was counted many times. A read error may produce the germline difference seen at one junction end. The rearrangement uses TRBV5-1 and TRBJ2-3; TRBD1 agrees at 8 bases. This CDR3 contains 14 residues. Germline values: CDR1 SGHRS, CDR2 YFSETQ. The CDR3: CAGSLDRGTDTQYF. CDR3 sequence (DNA): TGCGCCGGCAGCTTGGACAGGGGCACAGATACGCAGTATTTT.

This clonotype came up many times. This chain links TRBV2 with TRBJ2-1; TRBD1 aligns across 8 bases. CDR1 and CDR2 (germline): SNHLY, FYNNEI. V lost 4 bases to trimming and J lost 1 base; unmatched junction nucleotides: 6. This CDR3 is built from 16 residues. The CDR3, as DNA: TGTGCCAGCAGTGGCAGGGGGCTAGGTTCCTACAATGAGCAGTTCTTC. This codes for CASSGRGLGSYNEQFF.

This clonotype came up many times. The chain joins TRBV20-1 to TRBJ2-7; either TRBD1 or TRBD2 may fit D (6 bases each). Germline CDR1 reads DFQATT; CDR2 reads SNEGSKA (reference sequence). This CDR3 has 16 residues. V lost 7 bases and J lost 5, with 27 bases in between. The CDR3 DNA reads as TGCAGTGGACAACGCATGCGGGACACCCTTCGGGACGAGCAGTACTTC. Its translation is CSGQRMRDTLRDEQYF.

CDR3 region: CASSSRTVSTDTQYF. The CDR3 nucleotides are TGTGCCAGCAGCTCGAGGACGGTTAGCACAGATACGCAGTATTTT. V is TRBV7-8 and J is TRBJ2-3; D ambiguous. Germline V gives CDR1 SGHVS, CDR2 FQNEAQ. V lost 4 bases to trimming and J lost 0 bases, with 11 bases between them. CDR3 length: 15 amino acids.

The table lists this clonotype with a few counts. V and J are TRBV20-1 and TRBJ2-5; 7 positions agree with TRBD1. The CDR3 contains 15 residues. Germline V gene sequence: CDR1 DFQATT, CDR2 SNEGSKA (reference sequence). With V trimmed by 3 bases and J by 4 bases, 11 bases remained unmatched. The CDR3 region is CSASIDSGTVETQYF. CDR3 DNA: TGCAGTGCTAGCATAGACTCCGGGACAGTAGAGACCCAGTACTTC.

This clonotype was counted at least ten times. The chain joins TRBV6-6 to TRBJ2-7; D is uncertain. This CDR3 comprises 15 residues. CDR1 MNHNY and CDR2 SVGAGI come from the germline V gene (reference sequence). V lost 0 bases and J 11 bases, leaving 20 bases between the germline ends. The CDR3 loop reads CASSYSTASQRMEYF. The CDR3 coding sequence is TGTGCCAGCAGTTACTCGACCGCCAGCCAACGCATGGAGTACTTC.

This chain connects TRBV12-3 or TRBV12-4 to TRBJ1-5; D ambiguous. The CDR3 is made up of 12 amino acids. The V gene lost 6 bases and the J gene lost 6 bases, with 9 bases spanning the gap. The CDR3 is CASRESSQPQHF. CDR3 nucleotides: TGTGCCAGCAGGGAGTCAAGTCAGCCCCAGCATTTT.

The chain joins TRBV6-6 to TRBJ2-5; maybe TRBD2 (5 bases). The CDR3 has 12 residues. V lost 2 bases, J lost 14 bases, and 15 bases lay in between. The germline gives CDR1 MNHNY, CDR2 SVGAGI (reference sequence). This CDR3 is CASSYGSGLPYF. The DNA for the CDR3 is TGTGCCAGCAGTTACGGATCAGGACTTCCCTACTTC.